The sequence of this T cell receptor (beta chain) was determined in a study of blood T cell repertoires in COVID-19. Overall study: Donors in the United States, Italy and Spain gave samples during acute or convalescent COVID-19.

During active infection, Seattle patients enrolled and were then monitored through disease. Libraries were prepared by immunoSEQ multiplex PCR; TCRdb keeps only in-frame clonotypes and omits some of them. The sample lists over 250,000 clones, about 88% occurring once. Input material: peripheral blood. This clonotype was sampled from a human donor with COVID-19, enrolled during active disease. The donor label of this sample is uncertain.

DNA of the CDR3: TGTGCCAGCAGTTACTCATGGGACAGGGTGTGGGGGCAGTACTTC. Encoded protein: CASSYSWDRVWGQYF. The rearrangement links TRBV6-5 to TRBJ2-7; 9 nucleotides agree with TRBD1. The CDR3 totals 15 residues. V lost 0 bases to trimming and J lost 9 bases; unmatched junction nucleotides: 9. Germline V gives CDR1 MNHEY, CDR2 SVGAGI.